What follows are 8 T cell receptor beta chains derived from one specimen sequenced in a study of identical twins. A single record per CDR3 protein comes from TCRdb applying MiXCR to the 5' RACE reads. The repertoire has hundreds of thousands of distinct CDR3 sequences, 7.5% to 9.5% of them found once; the top ten carry approximately 6.5%. The same sample was also studied in work on yellow fever vaccine responses in identical twins.

Sample: CD8+ T cells sorted from blood. The receptors shown here come from a woman under 30 in good health.

The chain has TRBV7-6 and TRBJ2-2; D may be TRBD2 (5 bases). The germline gives CDR1 SGHVS, CDR2 FNYEAQ. This CDR3 contains 17 residues. V was pared by 1 base and J by 3 bases, with 15 bases between. CDR3 nucleotide sequence: TGTGCCAGCAGCTTAGGATTCAGAGGAGGCGACACCGGGGAGCTGTTTTTT. Translated: CASSLGFRGGDTGELFF.

This clonotype was found many times. This chain uses TRBV27 with TRBJ1-6; D gene uncertain. This CDR3 has 13 amino acids. V lost 4 bases and J lost 7, with 8 bases in between. Germline-derived CDR1 and CDR2 are MNHEY and SMNVEV (reference sequence). CDR3 sequence reads: CASSYGLNSPLHF. Here the CDR3 DNA reads TGTGCCAGCAGTTACGGCCTGAATTCACCCCTCCACTTT.

This clonotype occurred a few times. J is TRBJ1-5 and V is TRBV28; 9 positions match TRBD1. The CDR3 is 15 residues long. The germline V gene has CDR1 MDHEN and CDR2 SYDVKM. The V gene end was trimmed by 3 bases and the J gene end by 5 bases; junction bases not matched to a gene: 5. CDR3 loop: CASSFRDRDHQPQHF. CDR3 in DNA: TGTGCCAGCAGTTTTAGGGACAGGGATCATCAGCCCCAGCATTTT.

This clonotype was observed a handful of times. This chain uses TRBV6-2 or TRBV6-3 with TRBJ2-7; 11 bases fit TRBD2. V trimming: 6 bases; J trimming: 4 bases; junction bases outside the gene matches: 5. CDR3 length equals 14 residues. CDR1 and CDR2 (germline): MNHEY, SVGEGT. CDR3 coding DNA: TGTGCCAGCAGACTACTAGCGGGAGTGTACGAGCAGTACTTC. It encodes CASRLLAGVYEQYF.

This clonotype was found many times. This chain joins TRBV7-8 and TRBJ2-7, with TRBD2 matching over 8 bases. Germline V gives CDR1 SGHVS, CDR2 FQNEAQ. The CDR3 consists of 15 residues. Losses at the gene ends were 5 bases for V and 7 bases for J; bases not matched to a gene: 13. DNA for the CDR3: TGTGCCAGCAGCCATCCGGGACTAGGCCTTAATGAGCAGTACTTC. This codes for CASSHPGLGLNEQYF.

This clonotype has at least ten counts. This rearrangement joins TRBV29-1 to TRBJ2-1, with D perhaps being TRBD1 or TRBD2 (5 bases each). The CDR3 runs 12 residues. V lost 8 bases, J lost 4 bases, and 12 bases lay in between. Germline V lookup: CDR1 SQVTM, CDR2 ANQGSEA. The CDR3 nucleotides read TGCAGCTCCGGAGAGGGGTACAATGAGCAGTTCTTC. Protein product: CSSGEGYNEQFF.

The rearrangement links TRBV7-2 to TRBJ2-2; unclear D gene. V lost 4 bases and J 2 bases, leaving 11 bases between the germline ends. CDR3 length: 15 residues. The germline V gene encodes CDR1 SGHTA and CDR2 FQGNSA. The CDR3 loop reads CASSSFRLNTGELFF. CDR3 in DNA: TGTGCCAGCAGCTCTTTCAGGTTAAACACCGGGGAGCTGTTTTTT.

This clonotype was seen ten or more times. This sequence joins TRBV15 and TRBJ2-1, with unresolved D. Germline CDR1 reads LNHNV; CDR2 reads YYDKDF (reference sequence). The CDR3 runs to 17 residues. The ends were cut back, 0 bases at V and 7 bases at J, with 19 bases in the middle. This CDR3 reads CATSREVVGFEGNEQFF. Here the CDR3 DNA reads TGTGCCACCAGCAGAGAGGTAGTAGGCTTTGAAGGGAATGAGCAGTTCTTC.